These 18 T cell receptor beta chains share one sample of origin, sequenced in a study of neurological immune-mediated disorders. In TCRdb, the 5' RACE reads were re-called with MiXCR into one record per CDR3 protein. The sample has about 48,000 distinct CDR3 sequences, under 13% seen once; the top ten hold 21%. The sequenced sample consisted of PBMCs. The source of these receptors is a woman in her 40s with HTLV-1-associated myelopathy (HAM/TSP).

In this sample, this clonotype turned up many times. The CDR3 region is CASSSSPGQVLDTEAFF. The CDR3 bases are TGTGCCAGCAGCTCCTCTCCGGGACAGGTCCTCGACACTGAAGCTTTCTTT. The chain combines TRBV5-5 with TRBJ1-1; 8 positions match TRBD1. V lost 3 bases, J lost 3 bases, and 13 bases stayed unmatched. There are 17 residues in the CDR3. The germline V gene encodes CDR1 SGHKS and CDR2 YYEKEE (reference sequence). The full variable domain, with the rest looked up from reference TRBV5-5 and TRBJ1-1, is DAGVTQSPTHLIKTRGQQVTLRCSPISGHKSVSWYQQVLGQGPQFIFQYYEKEERGRGNFPDRFSARQFPNYSSELNVNALLLGDSALYLCASSSSPGQVLDTEAFFGQGTRLTVV.

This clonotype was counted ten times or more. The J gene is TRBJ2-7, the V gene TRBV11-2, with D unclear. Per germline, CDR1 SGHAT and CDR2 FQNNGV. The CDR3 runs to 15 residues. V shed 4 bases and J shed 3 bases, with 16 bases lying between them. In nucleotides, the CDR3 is TGTGCCAGCAGCTCAAGTCGGAAACGCGGCTACGAGCAGTACTTC. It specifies CASSSSRKRGYEQYF.

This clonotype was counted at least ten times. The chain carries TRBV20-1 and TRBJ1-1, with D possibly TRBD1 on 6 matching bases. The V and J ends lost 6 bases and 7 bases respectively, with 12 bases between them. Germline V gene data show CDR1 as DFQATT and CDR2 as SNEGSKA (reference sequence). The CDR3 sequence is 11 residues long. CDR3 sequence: CSARRGFEAFF. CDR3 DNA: TGCAGTGCACGCAGGGGCTTTGAAGCTTTCTTT.

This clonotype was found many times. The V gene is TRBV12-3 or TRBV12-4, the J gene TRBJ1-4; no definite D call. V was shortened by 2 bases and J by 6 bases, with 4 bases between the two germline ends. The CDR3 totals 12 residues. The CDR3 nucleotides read TGTGCCAGCAGTTTATCCTATGAAAAACTGTTTTTT. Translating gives CASSLSYEKLFF.

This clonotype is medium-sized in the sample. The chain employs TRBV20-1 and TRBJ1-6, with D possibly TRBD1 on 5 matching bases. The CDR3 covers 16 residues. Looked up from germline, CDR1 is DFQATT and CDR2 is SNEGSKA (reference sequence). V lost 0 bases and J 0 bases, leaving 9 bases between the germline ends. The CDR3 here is CSARDPGSSYNSPLHF. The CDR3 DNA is TGCAGTGCTAGAGATCCAGGGAGCTCCTATAATTCACCCCTCCACTTT.

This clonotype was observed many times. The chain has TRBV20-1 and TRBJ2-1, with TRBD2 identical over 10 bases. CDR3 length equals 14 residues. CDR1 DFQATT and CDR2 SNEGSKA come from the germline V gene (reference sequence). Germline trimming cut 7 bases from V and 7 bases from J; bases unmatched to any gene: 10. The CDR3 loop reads CSGLSTSGLNEQFF. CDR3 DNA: TGCAGTGGACTGTCGACTAGCGGGTTGAATGAGCAGTTCTTC.

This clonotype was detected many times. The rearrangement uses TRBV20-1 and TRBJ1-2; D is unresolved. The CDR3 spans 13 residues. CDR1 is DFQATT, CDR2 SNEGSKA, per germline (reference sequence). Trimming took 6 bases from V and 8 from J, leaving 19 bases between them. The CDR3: CSALPTGGRGYTF. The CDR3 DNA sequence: TGCAGTGCCCTACCCACTGGAGGGAGAGGCTACACCTTC.

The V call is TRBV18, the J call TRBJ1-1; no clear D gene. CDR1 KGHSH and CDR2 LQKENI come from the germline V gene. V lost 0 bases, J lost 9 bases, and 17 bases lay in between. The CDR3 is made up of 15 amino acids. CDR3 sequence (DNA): TGTGCCAGCTCACCACCAAGCATCCCAGAGGCTAAAGCTTTCTTT. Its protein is CASSPPSIPEAKAFF. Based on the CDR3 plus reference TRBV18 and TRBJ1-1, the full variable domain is NAGVMQNPRHLVRRRGQEARLRCSPMKGHSHVYWYRQLPEEGLKFMVYLQKENIIDESGMPKERFSAEFPKEGPSILRIQQVVRGDSAAYFCASSPPSIPEAKAFFGQGTRLTVV.

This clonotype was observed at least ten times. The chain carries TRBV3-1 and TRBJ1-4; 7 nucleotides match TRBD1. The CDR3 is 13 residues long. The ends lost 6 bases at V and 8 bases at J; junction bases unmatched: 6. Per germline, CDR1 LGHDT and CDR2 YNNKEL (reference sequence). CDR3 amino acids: CASSYRGGEKLFF. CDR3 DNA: TGTGCCAGCAGTTACAGGGGTGGCGAAAAACTGTTTTTT.

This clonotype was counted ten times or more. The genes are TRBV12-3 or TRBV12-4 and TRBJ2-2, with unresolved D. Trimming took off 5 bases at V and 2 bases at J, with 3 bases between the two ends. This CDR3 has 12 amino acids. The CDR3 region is CASSPNTGELFF. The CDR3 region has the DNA TGTGCCAGCAGTCCAAACACCGGGGAGCTGTTTTTT.

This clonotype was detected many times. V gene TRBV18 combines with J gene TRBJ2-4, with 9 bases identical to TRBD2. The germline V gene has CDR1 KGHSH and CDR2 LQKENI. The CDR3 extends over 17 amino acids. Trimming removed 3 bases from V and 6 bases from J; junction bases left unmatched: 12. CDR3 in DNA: TGTGCCAGCTCACCCACCAGGGTAGCGGGGGTGATAAACATTCAGTACTTC. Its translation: CASSPTRVAGVINIQYF.

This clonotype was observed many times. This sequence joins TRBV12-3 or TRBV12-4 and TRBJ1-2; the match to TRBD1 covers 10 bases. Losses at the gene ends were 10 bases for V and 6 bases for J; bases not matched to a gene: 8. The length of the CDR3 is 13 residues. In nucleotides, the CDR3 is TGTGCCACCGGGACAGGGGCCCTCAATGGCTACACCTTC. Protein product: CATGTGALNGYTF.

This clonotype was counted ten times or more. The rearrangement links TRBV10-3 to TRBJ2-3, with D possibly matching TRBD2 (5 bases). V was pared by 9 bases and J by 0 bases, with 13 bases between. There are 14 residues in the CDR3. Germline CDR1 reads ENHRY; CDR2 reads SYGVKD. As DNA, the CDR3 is TGTGCCATGCGCGCGGGTACTAGCACAGATACGCAGTATTTT. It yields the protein CAMRAGTSTDTQYF.

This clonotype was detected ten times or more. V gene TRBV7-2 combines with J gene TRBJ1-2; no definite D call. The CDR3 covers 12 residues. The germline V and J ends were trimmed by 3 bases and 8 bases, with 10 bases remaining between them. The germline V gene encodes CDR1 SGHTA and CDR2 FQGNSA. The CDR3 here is CASSLSGLGYTF. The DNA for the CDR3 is TGTGCCAGCAGCTTGTCGGGGTTAGGCTACACCTTC.

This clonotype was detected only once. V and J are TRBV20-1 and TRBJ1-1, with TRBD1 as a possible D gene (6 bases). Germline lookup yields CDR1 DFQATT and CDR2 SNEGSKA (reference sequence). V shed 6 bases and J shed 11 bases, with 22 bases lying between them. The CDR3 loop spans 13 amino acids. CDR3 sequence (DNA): TGCAGTGCGAAGCCCGGGGGCCTCGGCGTGGCTTTCTTT. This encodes CSAKPGGLGVAFF.

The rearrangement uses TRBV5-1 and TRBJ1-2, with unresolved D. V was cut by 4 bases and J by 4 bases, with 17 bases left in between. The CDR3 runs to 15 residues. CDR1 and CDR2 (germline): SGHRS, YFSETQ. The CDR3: CASSQEPASSYGYTF. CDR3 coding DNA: TGCGCCAGCAGCCAGGAGCCGGCCTCTAGCTATGGCTACACCTTC.

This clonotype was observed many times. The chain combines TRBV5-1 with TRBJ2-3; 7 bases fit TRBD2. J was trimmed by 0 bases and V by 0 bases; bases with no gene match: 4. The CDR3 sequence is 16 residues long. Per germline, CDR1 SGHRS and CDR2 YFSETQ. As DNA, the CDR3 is TGCGCCAGCAGCTTGGCTAGCGGTACTAGCACAGATACGCAGTATTTT. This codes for CASSLASGTSTDTQYF.

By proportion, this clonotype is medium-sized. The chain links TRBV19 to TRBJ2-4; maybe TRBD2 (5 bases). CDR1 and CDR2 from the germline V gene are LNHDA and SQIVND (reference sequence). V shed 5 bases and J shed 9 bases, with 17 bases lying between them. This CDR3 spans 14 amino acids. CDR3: CASSAGNQRGIQYF. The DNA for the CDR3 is TGTGCCAGTAGTGCCGGCAACCAACGGGGCATTCAGTACTTC.